This T cell receptor (beta chain) was identified during a study of beta chain features in type 1 diabetes. Study outcomes and limitations: Since sequencing was performed on cDNA, cells with high TCR expression could be over-represented. The VDJ junctions of type 1 diabetes patients carried fewer insertions and more deletions.

CDR3 size: 15 residues. Germline CDR1 is KGHSH and CDR2 is LQKENI. V shed 6 bases and J 5 bases; nucleotides not matched to a gene: 8. Naive, central memory, regulatory and stem cell-like memory cells within the CD4+ compartment were sorted using CD45RO/CCR7/CD25/CD127/CD95/CD27. This clone showed up just a few times. Its antigen is still unknown. The sequenced template was cDNA made from the entire isolated RNA. The table came from immunoSEQ multiplex PCR; TCRdb's copy has only in-frame clones and leaves some out. The table records about 350,000 clones, 15% to 20% of them present only once. The V call is TRBV18, the J call TRBJ2-7; 12 positions agree with TRBD2. Sequenced: naive CD4+ T cells from blood. The sequence was collected from a woman between 18 and 29 years old in good health. Written as DNA, the CDR3 is TGTGCCAGCTCGGCGACTAGCGGGAGCAGCCACGAGCAGTACTTC. It is translated as CASSATSGSSHEQYF. Together with reference TRBV18 and TRBJ2-7, the CDR3 gives the full variable domain: NAGVMQNPRHLVRRRGQEARLRCSPMKGHSHVYWYRQLPEEGLKFMVYLQKENIIDESGMPKERFSAEFPKEGPSILRIQQVVRGDSAAYFCASSATSGSSHEQYFGPGTRLTVT.